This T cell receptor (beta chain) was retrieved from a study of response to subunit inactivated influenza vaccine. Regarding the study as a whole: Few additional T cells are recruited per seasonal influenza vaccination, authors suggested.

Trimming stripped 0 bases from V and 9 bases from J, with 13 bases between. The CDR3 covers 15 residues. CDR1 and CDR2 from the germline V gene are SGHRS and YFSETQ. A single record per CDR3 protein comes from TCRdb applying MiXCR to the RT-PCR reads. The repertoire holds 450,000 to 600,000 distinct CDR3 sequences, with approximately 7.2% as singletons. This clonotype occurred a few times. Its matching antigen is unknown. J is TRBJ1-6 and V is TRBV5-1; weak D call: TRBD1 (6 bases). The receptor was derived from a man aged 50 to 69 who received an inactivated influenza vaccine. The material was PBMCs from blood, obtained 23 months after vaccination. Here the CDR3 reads CASSLAPGDFSPLHF. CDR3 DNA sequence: TGCGCCAGCAGCTTGGCCCCAGGGGATTTTTCACCCCTCCACTTT. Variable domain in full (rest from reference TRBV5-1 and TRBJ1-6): KAGVTQTPRYLIKTRGQQVTLSCSPISGHRSVSWYQQTPGQGLQFLFEYFSETQRNKGNFPGRFSGRQFSNSRSEMNVSTLELGDSALYLCASSLAPGDFSPLHFGNGTRLTVT.